This entry concerns a single T cell receptor (beta chain). What it recognizes is unknown. This sample was taken from a study of CD8+ T cells in alopecia areata. Stated treatment: oral pan-JAK inhibitor, 5-10 mg twice daily. Study-wide points: Clonality was higher in lesional than normal scalp, especially in alopecia totalis/universalis. Under tofacitinib, numerous expanded lesional clonotypes remained detectable in scalp and blood.

Investigators isolated RNA and reverse transcribed it into cDNA to act as the sequencing template. Clones were read by immunoSEQ multiplex PCR, and TCRdb kept only the in-frame ones, dropping some. The table shows more than 200,000 clones, with 55% to 70% occurring only once. V was shortened by 3 bases and J by 5 bases, with 22 bases between the two germline ends. The CDR3 spans 16 residues. Germline CDR1 SQVTM, CDR2 ANQGSEA. The chain couples TRBV29-1 to TRBJ2-5; D might be TRBD2 (6 bases). This receptor was obtained from a human donor with alopecia areata. The specimen was CD4+ T cells sorted from blood, collected at week 4, from a patient treated with tofacitinib. The CDR3 DNA follows: TGCAGCGTTGACTCCCTATACGGGGGACCACGTGAGACCCAGTACTTC. Protein: CSVDSLYGGPRETQYF.